A selection of T cell receptor beta chains follows, all from one sample in a study of read filtering for tumor transcriptome and immune sequencing. In TCRdb, the reads were re-called with MiXCR into one record per CDR3 protein. The sample lists 75,000 to 95,000 distinct CDR3 sequences; approximately 21% were seen once. Sequencing input: a population of CD138-negative cells sorted from bone marrow. These receptors all come from a donor aged 40 or older with multiple myeloma. Each CDR3 is given with its conserved first and last residue. The D gene is left open where the match is weak. A row's size may be missing; if present it is once, few, many or a size class.

j_gene: TRBJ1-1; d_gene: -; abundance: -; v_gene: TRBV20-1; CDR3aa: CSARVPGLNTEAFF; CDR3nt: TGCAGTGCTAGAGTACCGGGTTTGAACACTGAAGCTTTCTTT
j_gene: TRBJ2-7; d_gene: -; abundance: many; v_gene: TRBV24-1; CDR3aa: CATSDPGTSYEQYF; CDR3nt: TGTGCCACCAGTGACCCCGGGACCTCCTACGAGCAGTACTTC
j_gene: TRBJ1-2; d_gene: -; abundance: many; v_gene: TRBV7-9; CDR3aa: CASSLGEYGYTF; CDR3nt: TGTGCCAGCAGCTTAGGAGAGTATGGCTACACCTTC
j_gene: TRBJ2-1; d_gene: TRBD2; abundance: many; v_gene: TRBV12-5; CDR3aa: CASGSPGLAGNEQFF; CDR3nt: TGTGCTAGTGGTTCACCGGGACTAGCGGGTAACGAGCAGTTCTTC
j_gene: TRBJ2-1; d_gene: TRBD2; abundance: once; v_gene: TRBV20-1; CDR3aa: CSARRSGSGSYNEQFF; CDR3nt: TGCAGTGCTAGGCGTAGCGGGTCAGGCTCCTACAATGAGCAGTTCTTC
j_gene: TRBJ2-3; d_gene: -; abundance: -; v_gene: TRBV29-1; CDR3aa: CSVEASTSSDTQYF; CDR3nt: TGCAGCGTTGAAGCTTCGACTAGTTCAGATACGCAGTATTTT
j_gene: TRBJ1-1; d_gene: -; abundance: many; v_gene: TRBV12-3/TRBV12-4; CDR3aa: CASRGTTEAFF; CDR3nt: TGTGCCAGCCGGGGGACCACTGAAGCTTTCTTT
j_gene: TRBJ1-1; d_gene: TRBD1; abundance: -; v_gene: TRBV4-1; CDR3aa: CASSQLDRVGTEAFF; CDR3nt: TGCGCCAGCAGCCAGCTTGACAGGGTAGGCACTGAAGCTTTCTTT
j_gene: TRBJ2-3; d_gene: TRBD2; abundance: many; v_gene: TRBV10-3; CDR3aa: CAAAGATDTQYF; CDR3nt: TGTGCGGCAGCGGGGGCCACAGATACGCAGTATTTT
j_gene: TRBJ2-5; d_gene: TRBD2; abundance: -; v_gene: TRBV2; CDR3aa: CASSTPGLAAATQYF; CDR3nt: TGTGCCAGCAGTACCCCGGGACTAGCGGCCGCGACCCAGTACTTC
j_gene: TRBJ2-1; d_gene: TRBD2; abundance: -; v_gene: TRBV19; CDR3aa: CASSRSGGAYNEQFF; CDR3nt: TGTGCCAGTAGTCGGAGCGGGGGGGCTTACAATGAGCAGTTCTTC
j_gene: TRBJ1-4; d_gene: -; abundance: many; v_gene: TRBV28; CDR3aa: CASGYYGEKLFF; CDR3nt: TGTGCCAGTGGGTACTATGGTGAAAAACTGTTTTTT
j_gene: TRBJ2-3; d_gene: TRBD2; abundance: many; v_gene: TRBV7-9; CDR3aa: CASSRGLVATDTQYF; CDR3nt: TGTGCCAGCAGCCGAGGACTAGTCGCCACAGATACGCAGTATTTT
j_gene: TRBJ2-3; d_gene: -; abundance: -; v_gene: TRBV18; CDR3aa: CASSPTGDTQYF; CDR3nt: TGTGCCAGCTCACCAACCGGAGATACGCAGTATTTT
j_gene: TRBJ2-6; d_gene: -; abundance: many; v_gene: TRBV7-3; CDR3aa: CASSRGPGANVLTF; CDR3nt: TGTGCCAGCAGCCGGGGACCTGGGGCCAACGTCCTGACTTTC
j_gene: TRBJ2-7; d_gene: TRBD2; abundance: -; v_gene: TRBV6-2/TRBV6-3; CDR3aa: CASSWEVGGLVSYEQYF; CDR3nt: TGTGCCAGCAGTTGGGAGGTCGGAGGACTAGTATCCTACGAGCAGTACTTC
j_gene: TRBJ2-2; d_gene: TRBD1; abundance: many; v_gene: TRBV7-6; CDR3aa: CASSPRQGGTGELFF; CDR3nt: TGTGCCAGCAGCCCAAGACAGGGTGGTACCGGGGAGCTGTTTTTT
j_gene: TRBJ2-5; d_gene: -; abundance: many; v_gene: TRBV6-1; CDR3aa: CASSEGRGLETQYF; CDR3nt: TGTGCCAGCAGTGAAGGACGGGGGTTGGAGACCCAGTACTTC
j_gene: TRBJ2-7; d_gene: TRBD2; abundance: many; v_gene: TRBV29-1; CDR3aa: CSVEVSGASYEQYF; CDR3nt: TGCAGCGTTGAAGTGAGCGGGGCCTCCTACGAGCAGTACTTC
j_gene: TRBJ2-5; d_gene: TRBD1; abundance: many; v_gene: TRBV7-2; CDR3aa: CASSLNRGQGETQYF; CDR3nt: TGTGCCAGCAGCTTAAACAGGGGCCAGGGGGAGACCCAGTACTTC
j_gene: TRBJ2-3; d_gene: -; abundance: many; v_gene: TRBV2; CDR3aa: CASTPGGPFATDTQYF; CDR3nt: TGTGCCAGCACCCCCGGAGGTCCATTTGCCACAGATACGCAGTATTTT
j_gene: TRBJ2-1; d_gene: -; abundance: -; v_gene: TRBV14; CDR3aa: CASSHIPTEQFF; CDR3nt: TGTGCCAGCAGCCATATCCCGACAGAGCAGTTCTTC
j_gene: TRBJ2-5; d_gene: -; abundance: few; v_gene: TRBV6-2/TRBV6-3; CDR3aa: CASSRVDTKETQYF; CDR3nt: TGTGCCAGCTCGAGGGTCGATACTAAAGAGACCCAGTACTTC
j_gene: TRBJ2-5; d_gene: TRBD2; abundance: -; v_gene: TRBV15; CDR3aa: CATSKGLAGGKETQYF; CDR3nt: TGTGCCACCAGCAAGGGGTTAGCGGGGGGGAAAGAGACCCAGTACTTC
j_gene: TRBJ2-3; d_gene: TRBD2; abundance: -; v_gene: TRBV5-5; CDR3aa: CASSLGLAGVPDTQYF; CDR3nt: TGTGCCAGCAGCCTCGGACTAGCGGGGGTGCCAGATACGCAGTATTTT
j_gene: TRBJ1-2; d_gene: -; abundance: -; v_gene: TRBV30; CDR3aa: CAWRDYLQNGYTF; CDR3nt: TGTGCCTGGAGGGATTATCTACAGAATGGCTACACCTTC
j_gene: TRBJ2-5; d_gene: TRBD1; abundance: many; v_gene: TRBV7-9; CDR3aa: CASSTFTGTGGEETQYF; CDR3nt: TGTGCCAGCAGCACTTTTACGGGGACAGGGGGCGAAGAGACCCAGTACTTC
j_gene: TRBJ2-3; d_gene: TRBD2; abundance: few; v_gene: TRBV7-9; CDR3aa: CASSPKRGGIDTQYF; CDR3nt: TGTGCCAGCAGCCCTAAGCGGGGGGGCATAGATACGCAGTATTTT
j_gene: TRBJ1-3; d_gene: -; abundance: -; v_gene: TRBV6-6; CDR3aa: CASTTREYGNTIYF; CDR3nt: TGTGCCAGCACCACGAGAGAGTATGGAAACACCATATATTTT
j_gene: TRBJ1-2; d_gene: -; abundance: many; v_gene: TRBV5-6; CDR3aa: CASSTSGHDNYGYTF; CDR3nt: TGTGCCAGCAGCACGAGCGGACACGACAACTATGGCTACACCTTC
j_gene: TRBJ2-3; d_gene: -; abundance: many; v_gene: TRBV12-3/TRBV12-4; CDR3aa: CASTPERNTDTQYF; CDR3nt: TGTGCCAGCACCCCCGAAAGAAACACAGATACGCAGTATTTT